One sample yielded the 30 T cell receptor beta chains listed below, sequenced in a study of regulatory T cells in long-lasting Graves disease. Arm-PCR of CDR3 regions and iRepertoire HTBI primers were the basis on which TCR beta libraries were built. TCRdb passed the multiplex PCR reads through MiXCR, listing each CDR3 protein once. The repertoire holds 350,000 to 550,000 distinct CDR3 sequences, with under 15% as singletons. Time point indicated: newly diagnosed GD, antithyroid drugs for less than 3 months. Extracted RNA from PBMCs served as the source of the TCR library. This sample was also put to use in a study of T cells in Graves' hyperthyroidism and ophthalmopathy.

The sample consisted of peripheral blood mononuclear cells (PBMCs), taken at new diagnosis, from a patient treated with antithyroid drugs. The receptors were gathered from a young woman with Graves disease.

This clonotype was seen ten or more times. The chain combines TRBV6-2 or TRBV6-3 with TRBJ2-7, with D perhaps matching TRBD1 (6 bases). Germline lookup yields CDR1 MNHEY and CDR2 SVGEGT. V gave up 3 bases and J gave up 2 bases, with 14 bases separating them. The CDR3 covers 15 residues. The chain's CDR3 is CASSYNEGDPYEQYF. CDR3 DNA: TGTGCCAGCAGTTATAACGAGGGGGACCCCTACGAGCAGTACTTC.

There are a few counts of this clonotype. The CDR3 protein is CASRYRDLNSGANVLTF. The CDR3 coding sequence is TGTGCCAGCAGATACCGGGACCTGAACTCTGGGGCCAACGTCCTGACTTTC. The chain links TRBV3-1 to TRBJ2-6; D is perhaps TRBD1 or TRBD2 (5 bases each). This CDR3 is built from 17 residues. V lost 6 bases and J lost 0, with 15 bases in between. Germline V CDR1 and CDR2: LGHDT, YNNKEL (reference sequence).

This chain uses TRBV15 with TRBJ1-5; D is uncertain. The V gene lost 1 base and the J gene lost 3 bases, with 19 bases spanning the gap. Germline V gene lookup returns CDR1 LNHNV and CDR2 YYDKDF (reference sequence). CDR3 length: 18 residues. CDR3 amino acids: CATSRVGLGRDTNQPQHF. The CDR3 DNA reads TGTGCCACCAGCAGAGTCGGCCTGGGTAGGGATACCAATCAGCCCCAGCATTTT.

The sample holds many counts of this clonotype. The genes are TRBV6-1 and TRBJ2-4, with D maybe TRBD1 (5 bases). CDR1 is MNHNS, CDR2 SASEGT, per germline. The CDR3 loop spans 11 amino acids. V lost 0 bases to trimming and J lost 13 bases, with 7 bases between them. This CDR3 is CASSEAPGQYF. For the CDR3, the DNA is TGTGCCAGCAGTGAAGCCCCAGGGCAGTACTTC.

The chain links TRBV28 to TRBJ2-7, with 8 bases matching TRBD1. V trimming: 5 bases; J trimming: 3 bases; junction bases outside the gene matches: 9. The CDR3 sequence is 15 residues long. CDR1 MDHEN and CDR2 SYDVKM come from the germline V gene. CDR3 amino acids: CASSKSQGAFYEQYF. Here the CDR3 DNA reads TGTGCCAGCAGTAAATCCCAGGGGGCGTTCTACGAGCAGTACTTC.

This clonotype was seen many times. The rearrangement uses TRBV18 and TRBJ1-2; D not resolved. This CDR3 is built from 12 residues. The germline CDR1 and CDR2 sequences are KGHSH and LQKENI. V lost 4 bases and J 2 bases, leaving 5 bases between the germline ends. CDR3 residues: CASSQANYGYTF. DNA of the CDR3: TGTGCCAGCTCACAGGCAAACTATGGCTACACCTTC. The full variable domain, rest sourced from reference TRBV18 and TRBJ1-2, is NAGVMQNPRHLVRRRGQEARLRCSPMKGHSHVYWYRQLPEEGLKFMVYLQKENIIDESGMPKERFSAEFPKEGPSILRIQQVVRGDSAAYFCASSQANYGYTFGSGTRLTVV.

This clonotype was detected ten times or more. The chain has TRBV12-3 or TRBV12-4 and TRBJ1-1; TRBD1 aligns across 8 bases. V shed 5 bases, J shed 11 bases, and the junction held 4 bases outside the gene matches. The CDR3 is 11 residues long. DNA of the CDR3: TGTGCCAGCAGTACGACAGGGGAGGCTTTCTTT. Its translation is CASSTTGEAFF.

This rearrangement joins TRBV7-8 to TRBJ2-7; 11 bases agree with TRBD2. This CDR3 has 19 residues. V was pared by 6 bases and J by 2 bases, with 18 bases of the junction left unmatched. Germline values: CDR1 SGHVS, CDR2 FQNEAQ. The CDR3 region has the DNA TGTGCCAGCAGGCTTAGTTGGTATAGCGGGAGGGAATACACCTACGAGCAGTACTTC. Translating it yields CASRLSWYSGREYTYEQYF.

To note about this clonotype: This may stem from a read error, because a much larger clone lies one nucleotide away. The V call is TRBV3-1, the J call TRBJ2-7; D gene ambiguous. The CDR3 totals 12 residues. Germline CDR1 and CDR2: LGHDT and YNNKEL (reference sequence). The CDR3 reads CASSAQTYGQYF. The DNA for the CDR3 is TGTGCCAGCAGTGCTCAGACCTACGGGCAGTACTTC.

This clonotype was detected ten times or more. This chain uses TRBV5-1 with TRBJ2-1; 8 nucleotides align to TRBD2. Germline CDR1 SGHRS, CDR2 YFSETQ. V lost 1 base to trimming and J lost 7 bases; unmatched junction nucleotides: 4. The CDR3 covers 14 residues. CDR3 region: CASSLQAGVNEQFF. CDR3 DNA sequence: TGCGCCAGCAGCTTGCAAGCGGGAGTGAATGAGCAGTTCTTC.

The chain carries TRBV6-1 and TRBJ2-2, with a weak D call TRBD1 (5 bases). Germline assignment: CDR1 MNHNS and CDR2 SASEGT. With 6 bases removed from V and 2 bases from J, the gap between germline ends came to 13 bases. The CDR3 sequence is 15 residues long. Here the CDR3 reads CASSQRQFNTGELFF. CDR3 nucleotide sequence: TGTGCCAGCAGCCAGAGACAGTTCAACACCGGGGAGCTGTTTTTT.

This clonotype has at least ten counts. The chain carries TRBV15 and TRBJ2-3; 7 nucleotides agree with TRBD1. With 0 bases clipped from V and 4 bases from J, the junction kept 10 bases outside the gene matches. The CDR3 contains 17 residues. Germline V CDR1 and CDR2: LNHNV, YYDKDF (reference sequence). CDR3 nucleotides: TGTGCCACCAGCAGAGATTTGGCGGCCCAGGGGGCAGATACGCAGTATTTT. This translates into CATSRDLAAQGADTQYF.

Ten or more counts support this clonotype. The V gene is TRBV12-3 or TRBV12-4, the J gene TRBJ2-5; tentative D call: TRBD1 (5 bases). The CDR3 spans 14 residues. V lost 1 base, J lost 4 bases, and 10 bases lay in between. The CDR3 loop is CASSLVGQGETQYF. The DNA for the CDR3 is TGTGCCAGCAGTTTAGTGGGGCAGGGAGAGACCCAGTACTTC.

The V and J genes are TRBV7-2 and TRBJ2-5; D perhaps matches TRBD1 (6 bases). The germline V gene has CDR1 SGHTA and CDR2 FQGNSA. Trimming removed 6 bases at V and 5 bases at J, with 13 bases between. The CDR3 runs to 13 residues. CDR3 bases: TGTGCCAGCAGTCGACCAGGGGAGGAGACCCAGTACTTC. Encoded protein: CASSRPGEETQYF.

This clonotype was counted a few times. A much bigger clone sits one base away, suggesting this may be a read error. The CDR3 DNA reads as TGTGCCTGCAGTTTCGCCAGGGGGCTTGAGCAGTTCTTC. This encodes CACSFARGLEQFF. The rearrangement uses TRBV28 and TRBJ2-3; TRBD1 agrees at 8 bases. The DNA end favors TRBJ2-1, so the J call may be wrong. Germline values: CDR1 MDHEN, CDR2 SYDVKM. The CDR3 totals 13 residues.

Comments on this clonotype: A much bigger clone sits one base away, suggesting this may be a read error. The CDR3 does not end in the conserved phenylalanine or tryptophan, so this is likely a read error. The chain carries TRBV29-1 and TRBJ1-1; D is undetermined. Germline V gives CDR1 SQVTM, CDR2 ANQGSEA. The CDR3 sequence is 12 residues long. In DNA, the CDR3 is TGCAGCGCTGAATGGGGTACCACTGAAGCTTTCTCT. Amino acid sequence: CSAEWGTTEAFS.

The sample holds a few counts of this clonotype. The V call is TRBV20-1, the J call TRBJ2-3; D call uncertain. Trimming pared 6 bases from V and 2 bases from J, leaving 15 bases between. Germline V lookup: CDR1 DFQATT, CDR2 SNEGSKA (reference sequence). This CDR3 spans 14 amino acids. CDR3 loop: CSATGKVDTDTQYF. The CDR3 DNA follows: TGCAGTGCGACCGGAAAGGTGGACACAGATACGCAGTATTTT.

This clonotype showed up many times. The chain uses TRBV30 and TRBJ2-7, with D perhaps TRBD2 (5 bases). Looked up from germline, CDR1 is GTSNPN and CDR2 is SVGIG (reference sequence). Trimming stripped 5 bases from V and 2 bases from J, with 16 bases between. The CDR3 runs to 14 residues. CDR3: CAWVPGLLPYEQYF. CDR3 bases: TGTGCCTGGGTACCCGGACTCTTACCCTACGAGCAGTACTTC.

This clonotype occurred a few times. The chain recombines TRBV7-8 with TRBJ2-7, with 9 bases matching TRBD1. The junction had 7 bases not matched to a gene; V was cut back by 7 bases and J by 3 bases. Germline V CDR1 and CDR2: SGHVS, FQNEAQ. This CDR3 is 14 amino acids long. The CDR3 loop reads CASTGTGTGYEQYF. CDR3 coding DNA: TGTGCCAGCACTGGGACAGGGACGGGCTACGAGCAGTACTTC.

This sequence joins TRBV12-3 or TRBV12-4 and TRBJ2-7; tentative D call: TRBD2 (5 bases). This CDR3 spans 13 amino acids. The V gene lost 6 bases and the J gene lost 2 bases, with 11 bases spanning the gap. CDR3 amino acids: CASRIGDPYEQYF. The DNA of the CDR3 is TGTGCCAGCAGAATCGGGGATCCCTACGAGCAGTACTTC.

This clonotype was observed a handful of times. This sequence joins TRBV20-1 and TRBJ2-5, with a weak D call TRBD2 (5 bases). CDR3 size: 14 residues. Per the germline V gene, CDR1 is DFQATT and CDR2 is SNEGSKA (reference sequence). Between the trimmed V and J ends, which lost 4 bases and 2 bases, there was a span of 14 bases. The CDR3 is CSATWLAEQETQYF. Written as DNA, the CDR3 is TGCAGTGCTACCTGGCTAGCTGAACAAGAGACCCAGTACTTC.

There are many counts of this clonotype. The chain recombines TRBV30 with TRBJ2-2, with D maybe TRBD2 (6 bases). Germline V CDR1 and CDR2: GTSNPN, SVGIG (reference sequence). Trimming shortened V by 5 bases and J by 5 bases, and 15 bases separated the two germline ends. The CDR3 covers 14 residues. The CDR3: CAWSSGTLTGELFF. CDR3 sequence (DNA): TGTGCCTGGTCCTCCGGGACTCTTACCGGGGAGCTGTTTTTT.

This clonotype came up many times. The chain carries TRBV6-1 and TRBJ2-1; 7 positions agree with TRBD2. Germline CDR1 reads MNHNS; CDR2 reads SASEGT. The CDR3 consists of 15 residues. V trimming: 7 bases; J trimming: 0 bases; junction bases outside the gene matches: 6. In DNA, the CDR3 is TGTGCCAGCACCCGGACTAGTTTCTCCTACAATGAGCAGTTCTTC. It codes for CASTRTSFSYNEQFF.

The chain couples TRBV18 to TRBJ2-2, with 9 positions matching TRBD1. The junction had 4 bases not matched to a gene; V was cut back by 3 bases and J by 5 bases. CDR3 size: 15 residues. Germline CDR1 KGHSH, CDR2 LQKENI. The CDR3 region is CASSPGTGKTGELFF. The CDR3 nucleotides are TGTGCCAGCTCACCGGGGACAGGGAAAACCGGGGAGCTGTTTTTT.

This clonotype was counted ten times or more. The genes are TRBV5-1 and TRBJ2-3, with TRBD2 as a possible D gene (5 bases). The CDR3 loop spans 15 amino acids. V lost 4 bases and J 9 bases, leaving 21 bases between the germline ends. Germline CDR1 is SGHRS and CDR2 is YFSETQ. The CDR3 loop is CASSPVLGGGGTQYF. The CDR3 bases are TGCGCCAGCAGCCCGGTTTTGGGCGGTGGAGGAACGCAGTATTTT.

This clonotype came up many times. The chain links TRBV12-3 or TRBV12-4 to TRBJ1-3; 7 nucleotides line up with TRBD1. The CDR3 spans 12 residues. V was clipped by 5 bases and J by 7 bases; unmatched bases: 2. The CDR3 protein is CASSDRANTIYF. In DNA form, the CDR3 reads TGTGCCAGCAGTGACAGGGCTAACACCATATATTTT.

The table lists this clonotype with a few counts. The chain recombines TRBV7-8 with TRBJ2-4; either TRBD1 or TRBD2 may supply D (6 bases each). The V end lost 2 bases, the J end lost 10 bases, and 24 bases lay between the germline ends. CDR3 size: 17 residues. The V gene's germline CDR1 is SGHVS and CDR2 FQNEAQ. CDR3 residues: CASSLSRRDTEDWIQYF. As DNA, the CDR3 is TGTGCCAGCAGCTTATCCCGGAGGGACACCGAGGATTGGATTCAGTACTTC.

This clonotype was observed a few times. The J gene is TRBJ2-5, the V gene TRBV30; 7 bases are a match to TRBD1. The CDR3 is made up of 13 amino acids. V lost 2 bases and J lost 2; bases outside the gene matches: 2. CDR1 and CDR2 from the germline V gene are GTSNPN and SVGIG (reference sequence). CDR3 bases: TGTGCCTGGAGTAGGGACAGTCAAGAGACCCAGTACTTC. Translation gives CAWSRDSQETQYF.

The chain recombines TRBV5-1 with TRBJ1-6; a possible D gene is TRBD1 (5 bases). Germline CDR1 SGHRS, CDR2 YFSETQ. The V end was cut by 4 bases, the J end by 8 bases, with 13 bases between. This CDR3 has 14 residues. CDR3 nucleotide sequence: TGCGCCAGCAGCAACTCAGGGTTTGATTCACCCCTCCACTTT. It translates to CASSNSGFDSPLHF.

This clonotype was seen repeatedly, ten times or more. This chain joins TRBV7-3 and TRBJ2-1; 7 nucleotides agree with TRBD2. The germline CDR1 and CDR2 sequences are SGHTA and FQGTGA. This CDR3 is 18 amino acids long. The V and J ends lost 5 bases and 0 bases, in that order; junction bases with no gene match: 13. CDR3 nucleotide sequence: TGTGCCAGCAGCCCCAGAAGAGGAGCGGGGATCTCCTACAATGAGCAGTTCTTC. Translating gives CASSPRRGAGISYNEQFF.